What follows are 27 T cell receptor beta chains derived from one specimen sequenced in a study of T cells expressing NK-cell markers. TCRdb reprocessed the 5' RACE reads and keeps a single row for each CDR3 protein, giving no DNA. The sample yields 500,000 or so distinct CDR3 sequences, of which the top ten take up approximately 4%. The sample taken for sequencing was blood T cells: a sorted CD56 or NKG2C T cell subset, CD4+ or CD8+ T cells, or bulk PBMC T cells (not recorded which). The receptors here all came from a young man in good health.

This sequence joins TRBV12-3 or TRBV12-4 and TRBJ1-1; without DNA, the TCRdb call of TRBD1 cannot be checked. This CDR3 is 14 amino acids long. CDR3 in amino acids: CASSPGGARTEAFF.

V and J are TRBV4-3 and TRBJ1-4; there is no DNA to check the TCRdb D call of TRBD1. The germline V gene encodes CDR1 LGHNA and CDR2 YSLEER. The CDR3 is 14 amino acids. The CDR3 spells CASSRRQGNEKLFF.

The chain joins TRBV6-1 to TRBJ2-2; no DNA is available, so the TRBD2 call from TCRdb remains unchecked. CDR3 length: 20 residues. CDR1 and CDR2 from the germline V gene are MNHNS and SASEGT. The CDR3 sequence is CASSEARGLAGRLNTGELFF.

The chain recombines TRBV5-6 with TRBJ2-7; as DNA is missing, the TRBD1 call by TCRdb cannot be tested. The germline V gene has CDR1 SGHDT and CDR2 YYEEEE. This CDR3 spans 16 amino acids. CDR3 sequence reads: CASSSRHGGFTYEQYF.

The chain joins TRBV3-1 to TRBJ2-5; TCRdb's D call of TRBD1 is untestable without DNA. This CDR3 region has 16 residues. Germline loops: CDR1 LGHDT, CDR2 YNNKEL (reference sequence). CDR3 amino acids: CASKTAHGTHLETQYF.

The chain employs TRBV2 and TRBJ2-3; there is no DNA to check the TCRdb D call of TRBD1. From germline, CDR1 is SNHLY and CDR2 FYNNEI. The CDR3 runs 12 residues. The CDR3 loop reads CASSGKADTQYF.

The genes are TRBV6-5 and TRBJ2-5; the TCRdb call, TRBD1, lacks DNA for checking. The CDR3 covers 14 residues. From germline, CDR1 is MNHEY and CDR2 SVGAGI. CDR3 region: CASSYSTGRETQYF.

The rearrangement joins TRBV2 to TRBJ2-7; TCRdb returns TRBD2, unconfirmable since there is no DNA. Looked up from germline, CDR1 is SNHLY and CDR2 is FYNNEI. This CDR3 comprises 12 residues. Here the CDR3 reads CASRGQTNEQYF. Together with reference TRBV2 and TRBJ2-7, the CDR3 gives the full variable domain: EPEVTQTPSHQVTQMGQEVILRCVPISNHLYFYWYRQILGQKVEFLVSFYNNEISEKSEIFDDQFSVERPDGSNFTLKIRSTKLEDSAMYFCASRGQTNEQYFGPGTRLTVT.

The CDR3 here is CATSDPGGPAGNEQFF. This chain uses TRBV24-1 with TRBJ2-1; TCRdb gives TRBD2 as the D gene, but with no DNA this cannot be confirmed. In germline, CDR1 is KGHDR, CDR2 SFDVKD. The CDR3 length is 16 residues.

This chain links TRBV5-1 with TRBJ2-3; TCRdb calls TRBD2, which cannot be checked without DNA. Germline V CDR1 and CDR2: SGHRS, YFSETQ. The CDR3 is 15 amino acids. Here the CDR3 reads CASSGGPRAPDTQYF. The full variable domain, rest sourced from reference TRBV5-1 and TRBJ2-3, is KAGVTQTPRYLIKTRGQQVTLSCSPISGHRSVSWYQQTPGQGLQFLFEYFSETQRNKGNFPGRFSGRQFSNSRSEMNVSTLELGDSALYLCASSGGPRAPDTQYFGPGTRLTVL.

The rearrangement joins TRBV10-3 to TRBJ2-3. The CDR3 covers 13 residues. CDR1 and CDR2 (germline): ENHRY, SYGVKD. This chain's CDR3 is CAIRNDSTDTQYF.

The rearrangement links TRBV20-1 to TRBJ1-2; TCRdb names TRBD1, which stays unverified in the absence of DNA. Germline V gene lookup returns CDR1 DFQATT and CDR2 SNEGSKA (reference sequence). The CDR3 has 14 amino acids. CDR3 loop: CSARLLGTTYGYTF.

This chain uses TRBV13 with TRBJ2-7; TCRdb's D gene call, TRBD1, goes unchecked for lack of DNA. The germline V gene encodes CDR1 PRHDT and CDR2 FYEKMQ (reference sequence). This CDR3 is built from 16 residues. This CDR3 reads CASSFLTGTTNYEQYF.

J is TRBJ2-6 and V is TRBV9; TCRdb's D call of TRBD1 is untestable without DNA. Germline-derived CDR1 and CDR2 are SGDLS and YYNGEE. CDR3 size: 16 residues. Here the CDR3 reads CASSNTQGPGANVLTF.

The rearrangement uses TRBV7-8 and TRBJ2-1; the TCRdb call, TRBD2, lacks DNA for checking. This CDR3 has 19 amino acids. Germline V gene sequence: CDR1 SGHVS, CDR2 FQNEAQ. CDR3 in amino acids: CASSLRPGLAGGPDNEQFF.

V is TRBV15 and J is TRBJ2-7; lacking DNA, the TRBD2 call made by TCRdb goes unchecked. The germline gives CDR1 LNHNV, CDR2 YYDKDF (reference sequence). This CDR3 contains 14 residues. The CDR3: CATSRDRESYEQYF.

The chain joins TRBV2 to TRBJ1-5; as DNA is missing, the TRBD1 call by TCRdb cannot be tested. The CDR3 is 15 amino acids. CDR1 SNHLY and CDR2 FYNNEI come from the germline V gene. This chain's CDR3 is CASSRTGVGNQPQHF.

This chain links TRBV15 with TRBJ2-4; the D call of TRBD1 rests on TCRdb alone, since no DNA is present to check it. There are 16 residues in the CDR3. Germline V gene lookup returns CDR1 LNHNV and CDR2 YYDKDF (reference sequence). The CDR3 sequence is CATSQNPVDVKNIQYF.

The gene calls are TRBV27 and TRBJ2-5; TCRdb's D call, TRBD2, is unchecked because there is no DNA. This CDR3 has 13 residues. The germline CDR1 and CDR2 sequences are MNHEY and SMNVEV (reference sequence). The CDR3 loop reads CASRPGLKGTQYF.

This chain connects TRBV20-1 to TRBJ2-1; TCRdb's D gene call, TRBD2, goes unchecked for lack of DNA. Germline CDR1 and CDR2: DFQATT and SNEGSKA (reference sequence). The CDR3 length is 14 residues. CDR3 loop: CSAPGLAAINEQFF.

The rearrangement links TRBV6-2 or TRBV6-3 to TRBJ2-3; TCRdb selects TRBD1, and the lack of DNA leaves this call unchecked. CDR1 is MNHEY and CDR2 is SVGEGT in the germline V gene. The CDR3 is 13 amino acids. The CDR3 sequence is CATIGSGTDTQYF.

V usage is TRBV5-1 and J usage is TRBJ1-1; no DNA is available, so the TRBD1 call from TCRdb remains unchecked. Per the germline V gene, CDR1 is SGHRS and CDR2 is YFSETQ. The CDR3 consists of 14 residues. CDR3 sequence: CASSLGTRNTEAFF.

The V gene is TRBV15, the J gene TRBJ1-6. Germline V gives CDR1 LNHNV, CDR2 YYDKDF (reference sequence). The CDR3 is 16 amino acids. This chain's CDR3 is CATSRELGNGNSPLHF. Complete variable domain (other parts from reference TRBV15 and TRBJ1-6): DAMVIQNPRYQVTQFGKPVTLSCSQTLNHNVMYWYQQKSSQAPKLLFHYYDKDFNNEADTPDNFQSRRPNTSFCFLDIRSPGLGDTAMYLCATSRELGNGNSPLHFGNGTRLTVT.

CDR3 sequence: CASSELHLTLSGANVLTF. The J gene is TRBJ2-6, the V gene TRBV11-2. Germline-derived CDR1 and CDR2 are SGHAT and FQNNGV. CDR3 length: 18 residues. The full variable domain, completed using reference TRBV11-2 and TRBJ2-6, is EAGVAQSPRYKIIEKRQSVAFWCNPISGHATLYWYQQILGQGPKLLIQFQNNGVVDDSQLPKDRFSAERLKGVDSTLKIQPAKLEDSAVYLCASSELHLTLSGANVLTFGAGSRLTVL.

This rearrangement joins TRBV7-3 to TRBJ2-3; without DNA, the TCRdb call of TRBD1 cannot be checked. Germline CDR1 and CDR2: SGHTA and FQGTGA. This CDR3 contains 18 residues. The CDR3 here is CASSPGQGSGGATDTQYF.

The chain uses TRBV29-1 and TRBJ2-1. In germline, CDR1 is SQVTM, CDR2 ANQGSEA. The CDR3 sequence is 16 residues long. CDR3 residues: CSVYWAAKWGKNEQFF.

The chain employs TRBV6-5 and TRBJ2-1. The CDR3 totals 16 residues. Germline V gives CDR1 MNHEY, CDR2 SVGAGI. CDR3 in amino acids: CASSYSETTPYNEQFF.